This TCR beta chain is drawn from a study of shared clonotypes between healthy human individuals (dated by TCRdb to the early 2020s). Regarding the study in general: Three men and two women, aged 18 to 49 years, made up the cohort. To estimate repertoire size and how much clonotypes are shared between individuals, the study performed deep sequencing of blood TCR repertoires from roughly five healthy adults. Libraries were prepared and TCR repertoires were sequenced by different laboratories using diverse techniques, in order to increase sequencing depth and limit assay-specific biases. Leukapheresis yielded between about 0.85 and 9.5 billion PBMCs per donor.

The donors were healthy, HIV-negative adults with no recently reported acute infections or vaccinations. Every donor was a Caucasian adult living in Nashville, Tennessee, USA. For unsorted samples, tens of millions of PBMCs were counted, and genomic DNA was extracted using the QIAamp DNA Blood Mini kit. After blood collection by leukapheresis, PBMCs were isolated using Ficoll-Histopaque density gradient centrifugation and then cryopreserved in the vapor phase of liquid nitrogen. Using the deep immunoSEQ assay, multiplex PCR amplified TCR CDR3 regions from genomic DNA. Extracted genomic DNA from each cell subset was spread evenly across all wells of several immunoSEQ 96-well plates, with each plate serving as a replicate. For unsorted PBMC, roughly 0.3 ug of genomic DNA, equivalent to around 30,000 T cell genomes, went into each replicate PCR. Ten immunoSEQ deep assay plates were used to sequence the unsorted PBMC genomic DNA. The purified libraries were quantified using a Qubit 3.0 fluorometer, sized with a Bioanalyzer 2100, and then quantified again using the KAPA Library Quantification kit. Each immunoSEQ 96-well plate was sequenced on its own single-read 150-cycle Illumina NextSeq 550 flow cell. As for the authors' bioinformatics: The immunoSEQ output contained only junctional sequences without quality scores, so filtering could not match that applied to full-length reads. To assign V/J genes and CDR3, sequences were annotated using PyIR, a Python wrapper for IgBLAST v1.9, with IMGT germline references. Reads were removed for weak V/J assignments (E-value above 1e-6), missing CDR3, stop codons, out-of-frame junctions, or ambiguous translated residues. V3J clonotypes were defined as sequences sharing the same inferred V gene, J gene, and CDR3 amino acid sequence. Percentage overlap between repertoires was computed as shared unique clonotypes divided by the size of the smaller repertoire. Repertoire richness was assessed with RTK rarefaction, the Chao1 estimator, and Recon v2.1 estimates of unobserved clonotypes. TCRdb's version of the immuneACCESS table is confined to in-frame rearrangements and falls short of the full clone set. An unresolved V gene accounts for under half of the shortfall where checked; the remainder is of unknown origin. That table furnishes V, J and clone size, whereas the DNA furnished D and trimming. In all, the sample holds fewer than 650,000 clones, and about 79% of those were seen once. Approximately 12% of the sample comes from the top ten.

General study outcomes and caveats: Sampling was limited to blood, and TCR repertoires in tissue likely differ from TCR repertoires in blood. Because the study included only a small number of donors, the genetic and exposure-history diversity represented was limited. Pairwise subsampling indicated that sequencing depth was expected to affect the degree of clonotype sharing among donors.

V and J are truncated by 8 bases and 5 bases respectively, leaving an intervening sequence of 16 bases. The CDR3 sequence holds 14 residues, the cysteine and phenylalanine included. Of all the DNA, just the CDR3 is kept, 42 bases in frame from base 1. As encoded in the germline V gene, CDR1 is SGHRS while CDR2 is YFSETQ. This clone was seen at least ten times. It lacks a known antigen. No much larger clone is present one base from it, and per-base qualities are unavailable. The same CDR3 also results from other DNA sequences found in this sample. Sequencing was carried out using PBMCs. The V gene is TRBV5-1 and the J gene is TRBJ2-2, with TRBD2 tentatively as D gene (6 bases match). The TCR was taken from a woman aged 40-49 years in good health. Some clones in this sample may be carry-over from other donors' samples. In nucleotide form, the sequence is TGCGCCAGAGGGTGGCGGGACTGTACCGGGGAGCTGTTTTTT. Its translation is CARGWRDCTGELFF.